Shown below are 22 T cell receptor beta chains from a single sample sequenced in a study of blood T cells in healthy people across ages. Through a sample-barcoded 5' primer and a J-beta primer mix, a second PCR was run for 7 to 11 cycles. One entry per CDR3 protein results from TCRdb running MiXCR on the 5' RACE reads. The data show over a million distinct CDR3 sequences, roughly 24% seen once. This sample also appeared in a second study, on T cells of mothers and their children.

Sequencing was performed on blood. Receptor source: a girl aged 2-10 years in good health.

This clonotype occurred a few times. The V and J genes are TRBV7-3 and TRBJ2-1, with 9 bases aligning to TRBD2. The CDR3 length is 15 residues. CDR1 and CDR2 from the germline V gene are SGHTA and FQGTGA. V gave up 5 bases and J gave up 1 base; unmatched junction bases: 3. The CDR3, as DNA: TGTGCCAGCAGCATGACTAGCGGATCCTACAATGAGCAGTTCTTC. It translates to CASSMTSGSYNEQFF.

The rearrangement links TRBV7-2 to TRBJ2-5; no reliable D call. The ends were cut back, 1 base at V and 11 bases at J, with 23 bases in the middle. The CDR3 has 16 amino acids. The germline V gene encodes CDR1 SGHTA and CDR2 FQGNSA. Here the CDR3 reads CASSLGLLSSYNEQYF. The DNA for the CDR3 is TGTGCCAGCAGCTTAGGACTCCTGTCATCCTACAATGAGCAGTACTTC.

This clonotype was found a few times. V usage is TRBV6-6 and J usage is TRBJ2-5; D is undetermined. Trimming left V 4 bases short and J 4 bases short, with 10 bases between. CDR1 is MNHNY and CDR2 is SVGAGI in the germline V gene (reference sequence). The CDR3 is 13 amino acids. The CDR3 here is CASSSPAGETQYF. CDR3 nucleotides: TGTGCCAGCAGTTCCCCCGCAGGAGAGACCCAGTACTTC.

CDR3 residues: CASRASGTGVEQYF. CDR3 nucleotides: TGTGCCAGCAGAGCATCCGGGACAGGGGTCGAGCAGTACTTC. The chain links TRBV14 to TRBJ2-7; 10 nucleotides agree with TRBD1. Trimming at V came to 6 bases and at J to 6 bases, leaving 8 bases not matched to a gene. The germline V gene encodes CDR1 SGHDN and CDR2 FVKESK. CDR3 length: 14 residues.

This clonotype was found a few times. V usage is TRBV11-2 and J usage is TRBJ2-2; TRBD2 agrees at 12 bases. Germline assignment: CDR1 SGHAT and CDR2 FQNNGV. The CDR3 runs to 16 residues. The J segment lost 6 bases and the V segment lost 5 bases, leaving 7 bases of the junction unmatched. The CDR3, as DNA: TGTGCCAGCAGCCCCGGACTAGCGGGAAGTGCCGGGGAGCTGTTTTTT. This encodes CASSPGLAGSAGELFF.

V and J are TRBV19 and TRBJ1-1; a possible D gene is TRBD1 (5 bases). The CDR3 contains 14 residues. CDR1 and CDR2 (germline): LNHDA, SQIVND (reference sequence). V was cut by 3 bases and J by 7 bases, with 15 bases left in between. CDR3 nucleotide sequence: TGTGCCAGTAGTATGGCGTCGGGGACGGGTGAAGCTTTCTTT. Its translation: CASSMASGTGEAFF.

This clonotype came up many times. The chain recombines TRBV12-3 or TRBV12-4 with TRBJ2-1, with 8 bases that match TRBD1. The CDR3 loop spans 17 amino acids. Losses at the gene ends were 4 bases for V and 8 bases for J; bases not matched to a gene: 16. CDR3 in amino acids: CASSYYILGQVGDEQFF. The CDR3 nucleotides are TGTGCCAGCAGTTATTATATACTGGGACAGGTAGGGGATGAGCAGTTCTTC.

This clonotype has only a few counts. The genes are TRBV10-3 and TRBJ2-7; 9 bases are a match to TRBD2. CDR3 length: 14 residues. CDR1 ENHRY and CDR2 SYGVKD come from the germline V gene. V trimming: 8 bases; J trimming: 3 bases; junction bases outside the gene matches: 8. CDR3 region: CAIGRASGNYEQYF. Here the CDR3 DNA reads TGTGCCATCGGCCGCGCTAGCGGGAACTACGAGCAGTACTTC.

This clonotype was counted a few times. The rearrangement uses TRBV3-1 and TRBJ1-1, with D unresolved. Germline CDR1 and CDR2: LGHDT and YNNKEL (reference sequence). The CDR3 consists of 13 residues. The V end lost 4 bases, the J end lost 1 base, and 7 bases lay between the germline ends. CDR3 DNA: TGTGCCAGCAGCCGGAGGGCGAACACTGAAGCTTTCTTT. Its translation: CASSRRANTEAFF.

This clonotype was counted only a few times. The V and J genes are TRBV6-1 and TRBJ2-5; D is uncertain. The CDR3 is 14 residues long. The V gene lost 1 base and the J gene lost 7 bases, with 13 bases spanning the gap. Germline CDR1 and CDR2: MNHNS and SASEGT. The CDR3 region is CASSEGAYYGTQYF. CDR3 sequence (DNA): TGTGCCAGCAGTGAAGGGGCATACTACGGGACCCAGTACTTC.

J is TRBJ2-7 and V is TRBV28; 7 positions agree with TRBD2. The CDR3 is 14 amino acids. After removal of 7 bases from V and 0 bases from J, the junction contained 6 bases not matched to a gene. CDR1 and CDR2 (germline): MDHEN, SYDVKM. The CDR3 sequence is CASNPSGTSYEQYF. The DNA for the CDR3 is TGTGCCAGCAATCCTAGCGGAACCTCCTACGAGCAGTACTTC. Based on the CDR3 plus reference TRBV28 and TRBJ2-7, the full variable domain is DVKVTQSSRYLVKRTGEKVFLECVQDMDHENMFWYRQDPGLGLRLIYFSYDVKMKEKGDIPEGYSVSREKKERFSLILESASTNQTSMYLCASNPSGTSYEQYFGPGTRLTVT.

The chain combines TRBV4-1 with TRBJ2-4; D is uncertain. Per the germline V gene, CDR1 is MGHRA and CDR2 is YSYEKL. With 5 bases removed from V and 0 bases from J, the gap between germline ends came to 14 bases. This CDR3 is 16 amino acids long. CDR3 residues: CASSLGKLLAKNIQYF. Written as DNA, the CDR3 is TGCGCCAGCAGCTTGGGGAAGCTCTTAGCCAAAAACATTCAGTACTTC.

This clonotype has more than one count but fewer than ten. The chain is built from TRBV5-1 and TRBJ2-3; no definite D call. Germline V lookup: CDR1 SGHRS, CDR2 YFSETQ. The CDR3 runs to 18 residues. V was trimmed by 2 bases and J by 4 bases, leaving 23 bases between them. CDR3 sequence: CASSLRYSWGIDADTQYF. CDR3 in DNA: TGCGCCAGCAGCTTAAGGTATTCCTGGGGTATTGACGCAGATACGCAGTATTTT.

This chain links TRBV10-3 with TRBJ2-5; D not resolved. V lost 11 bases and J 3 bases, leaving 19 bases between the germline ends. The germline V gene has CDR1 ENHRY and CDR2 SYGVKD. CDR3 length equals 14 residues. CDR3 protein: CALSIGPGEETQYF. The CDR3 nucleotides read TGTGCCTTGTCGATTGGACCCGGCGAAGAGACCCAGTACTTC.

This chain connects TRBV20-1 to TRBJ2-1, with D possibly being TRBD1 (6 bases). Germline lookup yields CDR1 DFQATT and CDR2 SNEGSKA (reference sequence). This CDR3 has 22 residues. V dropped 5 bases and J dropped 0 bases, with 35 bases sitting between them. The DNA of the CDR3 is TGCAGTGCTCAAACCCCGACAGGCACACTGGCACCTTATACCCTCTCCTACAATGAGCAGTTCTTC. Amino acids: CSAQTPTGTLAPYTLSYNEQFF.

V and J are TRBV3-1 and TRBJ2-6, with a weak D call TRBD2 (6 bases). V lost 7 bases to trimming and J lost 0 bases, with 16 bases between them. Germline CDR1 LGHDT, CDR2 YNNKEL (reference sequence). CDR3 length equals 17 residues. CDR3 nucleotide sequence: TGTGCCAGCACCCAGGGACTTGCATCCTCTGGGGCCAACGTCCTGACTTTC. Translated, it gives CASTQGLASSGANVLTF.

This clonotype was detected a few times. The chain joins TRBV6-5 to TRBJ1-2; 7 bases align to TRBD1. The V gene end was trimmed by 2 bases and the J gene end by 8 bases; junction bases not matched to a gene: 11. The CDR3 is 15 amino acids. Germline lookup yields CDR1 MNHEY and CDR2 SVGAGI. CDR3 amino acids: CASSYRLTGMQGYTF. The CDR3 nucleotides read TGTGCCAGCAGTTACCGGCTGACAGGGATGCAGGGCTACACCTTC.

The chain carries TRBV4-3 and TRBJ2-7; D remains unclear. The CDR3 is 14 amino acids. Germline CDR1 is LGHNA and CDR2 is YSLEER. V was pared by 0 bases and J by 3 bases, with 9 bases between. CDR3 DNA: TGCGCCAGCAGCCAAGATTGGAAGAACTACGAGCAGTACTTC. It encodes CASSQDWKNYEQYF.

This clonotype has just a few counts. The gene calls are TRBV29-1 and TRBJ1-2; D call uncertain. Between the trimmed V and J ends, which lost 7 bases and 6 bases, there was a span of 18 bases. CDR3 length: 13 residues. In germline, CDR1 is SQVTM, CDR2 ANQGSEA. The CDR3, as DNA: TGCAGCGCTGAGGGCCTAGCTCATCATGGCTACACCTTC. Amino acid sequence: CSAEGLAHHGYTF.

This clonotype was picked up many times. This chain connects TRBV20-1 to TRBJ2-3, with 8 nucleotides matching TRBD2. Losses at the gene ends were 0 bases for V and 3 bases for J; bases not matched to a gene: 8. The CDR3 has 16 amino acids. Germline CDR1 is DFQATT and CDR2 is SNEGSKA (reference sequence). In DNA, the CDR3 is TGCAGTGCTAGAGATCTTACGGGGGGGCTTACAGATACGCAGTATTTT. It codes for CSARDLTGGLTDTQYF.

The chain joins TRBV20-1 to TRBJ2-1, with 9 positions matching TRBD2. The CDR3 has 16 amino acids. J lost 7 bases, V lost 0 bases, and 10 bases had no gene match. From germline, CDR1 is DFQATT and CDR2 SNEGSKA (reference sequence). Here the CDR3 DNA reads TGCAGTGCTAGAGATCTCCGTAGCGGGAGAACGAATGAGCAGTTCTTC. It encodes CSARDLRSGRTNEQFF.

The DNA for the CDR3 is TGTGCCAGCAGCGTTACAGAGGGAGGGGAGCAGTACTTC. Its translation is CASSVTEGGEQYF. The genes are TRBV7-3 and TRBJ2-7; 7 nucleotides match TRBD2. The J segment lost 7 bases and the V segment lost 5 bases, leaving 8 bases of the junction unmatched. In germline, CDR1 is SGHTA, CDR2 FQGTGA. CDR3 length: 13 residues.